This T cell receptor beta chain appears in the sequencing data of a study of blood T cells in healthy people across ages. A second roughly 6 to 12 cycle PCR used barcoded and J-beta primers. From the 5' RACE reads, TCRdb called clonotypes with MiXCR, one entry per CDR3 protein. The table has about 1.1 million distinct CDR3 sequences, more than 30% seen once. This clonotype was counted only a few times. Its antigen is not identified. Study results and caveats: Roughly linear declines in TCR beta diversity per million T cells occurred with age. Aged donors had fewer naive CD4+ cells and lower diversity than long-lived donors.

Germline assignment: CDR1 MGHDK and CDR2 SYGVNS. CDR3 length: 16 residues. V lost 6 bases to trimming and J lost 8 bases; unmatched junction nucleotides: 18. The sequence was obtained from a young man in good health. The sample taken for sequencing was blood. The V call is TRBV25-1, the J call TRBJ1-2; 7 positions match TRBD1. The CDR3 sequence is CASSQIGDRVGVGYTF. The CDR3 DNA reads as TGTGCCAGCAGCCAAATAGGAGACAGGGTGGGAGTGGGCTACACCTTC.